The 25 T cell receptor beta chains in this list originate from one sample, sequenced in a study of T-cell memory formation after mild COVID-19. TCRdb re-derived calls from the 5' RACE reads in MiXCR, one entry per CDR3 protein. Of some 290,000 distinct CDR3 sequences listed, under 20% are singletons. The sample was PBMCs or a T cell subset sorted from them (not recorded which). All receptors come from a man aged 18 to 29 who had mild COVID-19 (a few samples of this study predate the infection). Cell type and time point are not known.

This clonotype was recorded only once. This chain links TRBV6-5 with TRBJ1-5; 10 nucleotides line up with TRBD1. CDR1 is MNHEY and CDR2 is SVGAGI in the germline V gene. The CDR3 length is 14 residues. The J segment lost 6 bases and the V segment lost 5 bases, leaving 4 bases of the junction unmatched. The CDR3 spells CASSDRGLGQPQHF. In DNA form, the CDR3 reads TGTGCCAGCAGTGACAGGGGGCTTGGTCAGCCCCAGCATTTT.

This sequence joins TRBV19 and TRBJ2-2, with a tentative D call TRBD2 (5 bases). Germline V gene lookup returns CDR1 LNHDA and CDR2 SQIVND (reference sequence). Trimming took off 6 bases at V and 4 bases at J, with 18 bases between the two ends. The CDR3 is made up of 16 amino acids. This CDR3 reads CASSPRLASGTGELFF. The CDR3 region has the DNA TGTGCCAGTAGCCCTCGGCTAGCATCGGGCACCGGGGAGCTGTTTTTT.

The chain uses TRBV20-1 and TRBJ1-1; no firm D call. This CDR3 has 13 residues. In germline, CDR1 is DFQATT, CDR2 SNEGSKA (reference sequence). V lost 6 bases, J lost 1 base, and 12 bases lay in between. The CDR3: CSASPDRNTEAFF. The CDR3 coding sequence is TGCAGTGCCTCTCCCGATCGGAACACTGAAGCTTTCTTT.

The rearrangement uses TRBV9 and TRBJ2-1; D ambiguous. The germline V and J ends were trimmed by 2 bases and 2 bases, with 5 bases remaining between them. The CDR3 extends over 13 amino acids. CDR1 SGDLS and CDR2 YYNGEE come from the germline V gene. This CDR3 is CASSVNPYNEQFF. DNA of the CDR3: TGTGCCAGCAGCGTCAACCCCTACAATGAGCAGTTCTTC.

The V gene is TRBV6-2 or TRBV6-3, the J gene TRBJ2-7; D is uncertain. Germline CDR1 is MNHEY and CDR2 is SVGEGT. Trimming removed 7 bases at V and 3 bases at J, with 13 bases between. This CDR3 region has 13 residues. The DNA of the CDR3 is TGTGCCAGCAATTCTGGTAGAGACTACGAGCAGTACTTC. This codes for CASNSGRDYEQYF.

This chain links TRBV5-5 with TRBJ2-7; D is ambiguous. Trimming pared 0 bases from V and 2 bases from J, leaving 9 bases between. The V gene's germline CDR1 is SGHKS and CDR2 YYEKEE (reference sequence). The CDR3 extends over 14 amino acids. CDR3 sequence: CASSLELGTYEQYV. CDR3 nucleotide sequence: TGTGCCAGCAGCTTGGAGTTGGGCACCTACGAGCAGTACGTC.

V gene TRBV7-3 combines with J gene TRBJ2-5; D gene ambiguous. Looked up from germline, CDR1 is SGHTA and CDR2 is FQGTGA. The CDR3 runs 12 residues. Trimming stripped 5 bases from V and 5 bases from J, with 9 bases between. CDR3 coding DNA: TGTGCCAGCAGCACCGGAGACGAGACCCAGTACTTC. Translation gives CASSTGDETQYF.

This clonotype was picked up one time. CDR3 residues: CASSLSSRTGGEKLFF. The DNA for the CDR3 is TGCGCCAGCAGCTTATCATCGAGGACAGGAGGTGAAAAACTGTTTTTT. The chain carries TRBV5-1 and TRBJ1-4; 7 bases map to TRBD1. The CDR3 spans 16 residues. Looked up from germline, CDR1 is SGHRS and CDR2 is YFSETQ. With V trimmed by 2 bases and J by 7 bases, 11 bases remained unmatched.

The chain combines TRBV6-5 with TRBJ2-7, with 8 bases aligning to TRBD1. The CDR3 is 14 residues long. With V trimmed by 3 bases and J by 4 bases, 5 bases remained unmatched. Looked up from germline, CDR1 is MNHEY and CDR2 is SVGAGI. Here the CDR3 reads CASSYLGQGYEQYF. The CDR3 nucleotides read TGTGCCAGCAGTTATTTAGGACAGGGTTACGAGCAGTACTTC.

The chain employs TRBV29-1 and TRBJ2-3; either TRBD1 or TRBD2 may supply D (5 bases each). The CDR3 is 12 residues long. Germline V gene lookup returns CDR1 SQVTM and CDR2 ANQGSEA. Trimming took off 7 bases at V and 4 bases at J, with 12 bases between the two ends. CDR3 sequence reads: CSARELPDTQYF. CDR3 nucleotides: TGCAGCGCCAGGGAGTTGCCAGATACGCAGTATTTT.

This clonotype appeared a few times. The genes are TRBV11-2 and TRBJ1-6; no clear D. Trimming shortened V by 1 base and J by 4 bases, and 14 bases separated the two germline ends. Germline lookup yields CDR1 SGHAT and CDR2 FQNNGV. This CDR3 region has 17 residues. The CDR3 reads CASSLAPPGLYNSPLHF. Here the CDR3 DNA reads TGTGCCAGCAGCTTAGCCCCCCCAGGCCTGTATAATTCACCCCTCCACTTT.

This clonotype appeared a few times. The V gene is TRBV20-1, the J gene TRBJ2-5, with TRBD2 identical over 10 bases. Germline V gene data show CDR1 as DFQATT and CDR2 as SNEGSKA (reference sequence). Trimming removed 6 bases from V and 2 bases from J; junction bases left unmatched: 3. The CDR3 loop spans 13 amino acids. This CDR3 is CSAHSGGQETQYF. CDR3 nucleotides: TGCAGTGCCCATAGCGGGGGGCAAGAGACCCAGTACTTC.

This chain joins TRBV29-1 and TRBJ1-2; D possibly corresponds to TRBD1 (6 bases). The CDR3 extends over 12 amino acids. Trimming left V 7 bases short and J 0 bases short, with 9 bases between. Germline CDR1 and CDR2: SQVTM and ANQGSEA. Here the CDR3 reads CSAGDTNYGYTF. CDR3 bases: TGCAGCGCCGGGGACACTAACTATGGCTACACCTTC.

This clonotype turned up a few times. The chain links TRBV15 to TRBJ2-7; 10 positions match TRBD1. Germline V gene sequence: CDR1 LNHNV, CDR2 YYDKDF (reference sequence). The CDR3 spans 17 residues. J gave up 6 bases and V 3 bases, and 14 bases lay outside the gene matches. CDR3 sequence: CATSRPPSGTGVLEQYF. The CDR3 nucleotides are TGTGCCACCAGCAGGCCACCGTCCGGGACAGGGGTTCTCGAGCAGTACTTC.

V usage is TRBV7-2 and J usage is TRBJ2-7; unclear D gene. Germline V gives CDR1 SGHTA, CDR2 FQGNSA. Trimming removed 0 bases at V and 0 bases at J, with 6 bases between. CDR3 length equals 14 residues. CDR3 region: CASSLAPRSYEQYF. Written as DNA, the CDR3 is TGTGCCAGCAGCTTAGCCCCCCGCTCCTACGAGCAGTACTTC.

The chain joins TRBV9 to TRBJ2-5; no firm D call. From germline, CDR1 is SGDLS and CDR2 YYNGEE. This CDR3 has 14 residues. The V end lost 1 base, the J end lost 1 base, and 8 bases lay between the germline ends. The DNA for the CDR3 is TGTGCCAGCAGCGTACGAGCAGGCCAAGAGACCCAGTACTTC. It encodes CASSVRAGQETQYF. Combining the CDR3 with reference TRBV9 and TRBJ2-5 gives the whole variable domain DSGVTQTPKHLITATGQRVTLRCSPRSGDLSVYWYQQSLDQGLQFLIQYYNGEERAKGNILERFSAQQFPDLHSELNLSSLELGDSALYFCASSVRAGQETQYFGPGTRLLVL.

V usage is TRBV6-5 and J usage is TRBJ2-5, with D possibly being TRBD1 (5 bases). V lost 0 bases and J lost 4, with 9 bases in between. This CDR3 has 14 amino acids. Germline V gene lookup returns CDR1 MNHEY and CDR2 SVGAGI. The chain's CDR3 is CASSYSAGRETQYF. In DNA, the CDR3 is TGTGCCAGCAGTTACTCGGCAGGGCGAGAGACCCAGTACTTC.

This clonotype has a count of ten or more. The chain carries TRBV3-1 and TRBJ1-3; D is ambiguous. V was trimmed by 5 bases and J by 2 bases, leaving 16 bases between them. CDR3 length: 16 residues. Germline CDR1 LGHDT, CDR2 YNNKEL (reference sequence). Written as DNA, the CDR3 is TGTGCCAGCAGCGCAGAAATAGGGTTTACTGGAAACACCATATATTTT. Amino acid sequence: CASSAEIGFTGNTIYF.

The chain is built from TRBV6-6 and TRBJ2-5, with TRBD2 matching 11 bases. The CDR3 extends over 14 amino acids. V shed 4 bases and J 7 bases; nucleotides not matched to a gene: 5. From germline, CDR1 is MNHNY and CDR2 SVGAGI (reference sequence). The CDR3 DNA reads TGTGCCAGCAGTTCTACTAGCGGGGGAACGACCCAGTACTTC. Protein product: CASSSTSGGTTQYF.

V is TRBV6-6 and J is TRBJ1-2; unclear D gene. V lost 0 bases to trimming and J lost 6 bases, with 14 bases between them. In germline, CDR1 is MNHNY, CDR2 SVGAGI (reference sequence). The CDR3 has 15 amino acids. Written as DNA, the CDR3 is TGTGCCAGCAGTTACTCTTCCGGGCAGGCCGATGGCTACACCTTC. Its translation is CASSYSSGQADGYTF.

In DNA, the CDR3 is TGCGCCAGCAGCTTGGGGACAGACCAAGAGACCCAGTACTTC. Translating gives CASSLGTDQETQYF. The chain joins TRBV5-1 to TRBJ2-5; tentatively, D is TRBD1 (6 bases). Trimming shortened V by 0 bases and J by 0 bases, and 6 bases separated the two germline ends. The CDR3 consists of 14 residues. CDR1 and CDR2 (germline): SGHRS, YFSETQ.

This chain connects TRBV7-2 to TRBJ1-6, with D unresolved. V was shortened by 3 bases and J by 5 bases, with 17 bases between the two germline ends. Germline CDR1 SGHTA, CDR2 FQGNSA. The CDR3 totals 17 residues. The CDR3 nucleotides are TGTGCCAGCAGCTTTCAGGCCCCTTGGGTAGATAATTCACCCCTCCACTTT. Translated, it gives CASSFQAPWVDNSPLHF.

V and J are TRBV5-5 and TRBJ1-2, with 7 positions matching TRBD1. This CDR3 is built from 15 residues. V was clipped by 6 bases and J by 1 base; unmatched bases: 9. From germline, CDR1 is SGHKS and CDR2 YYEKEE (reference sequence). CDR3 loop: CASKPLRDSNYGYTF. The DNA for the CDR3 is TGTGCCAGCAAACCCCTCCGGGACAGTAACTATGGCTACACCTTC.

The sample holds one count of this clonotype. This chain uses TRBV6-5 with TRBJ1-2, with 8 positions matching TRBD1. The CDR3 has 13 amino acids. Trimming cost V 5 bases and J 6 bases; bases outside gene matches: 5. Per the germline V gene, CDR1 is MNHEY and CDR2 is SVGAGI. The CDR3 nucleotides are TGTGCCAGCAGTAGACAGGGGCGACATGGCTACACCTTC. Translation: CASSRQGRHGYTF.

CDR3 protein: CASSLGPGPYGYTF. CDR3 nucleotides: TGTGCCAGCAGTTTAGGCCCGGGTCCCTATGGCTACACCTTC. V is TRBV28 and J is TRBJ1-2, with D unclear. V gave up 2 bases and J gave up 4 bases, with 11 bases separating them. Per germline, CDR1 MDHEN and CDR2 SYDVKM. The CDR3 totals 14 residues.